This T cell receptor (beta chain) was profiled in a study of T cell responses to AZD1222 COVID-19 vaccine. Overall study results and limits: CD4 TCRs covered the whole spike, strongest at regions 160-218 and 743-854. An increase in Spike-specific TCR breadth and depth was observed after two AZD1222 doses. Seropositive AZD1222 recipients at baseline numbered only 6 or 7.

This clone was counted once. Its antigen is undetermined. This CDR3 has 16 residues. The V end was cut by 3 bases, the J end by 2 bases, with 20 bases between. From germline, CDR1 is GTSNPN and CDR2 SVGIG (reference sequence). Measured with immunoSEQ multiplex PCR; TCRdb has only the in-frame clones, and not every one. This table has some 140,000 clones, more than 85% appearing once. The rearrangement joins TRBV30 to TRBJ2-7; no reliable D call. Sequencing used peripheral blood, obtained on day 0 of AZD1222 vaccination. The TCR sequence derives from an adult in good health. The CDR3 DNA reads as TGTGCCTGGAGCGCGAAAAGCTCAGATAAGGCCTACGAGCAGTACTTC. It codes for CAWSAKSSDKAYEQYF.